This T cell receptor (beta chain) was obtained from a study of shared clonotypes between healthy human individuals. Study at large: With ages of 18 to 49, the donors were two women and a few men. Broader study findings: Even with large depth, rarefaction showed that sorted-subset sequencing was incomplete.

From CD4+ cells came CD45RA+ naive and CD45RA-negative memory subsets. Trimming took off 7 bases at V and 0 bases at J, with 9 bases between the two ends. From germline, CDR1 is MNHNS and CDR2 SASEGT. The CDR3 length is 14 residues. Turning to this clone: The antigen remains unidentified.

This table comes from immunoSEQ multiplex PCR, and its TCRdb copy is limited to in-frame clones, with some not included. The sample gives millions of clones, around nine tenths of which show up once; over 0.12% is in the top ten. The chain uses TRBV6-1 and TRBJ1-4; D possibly corresponds to TRBD1 (5 bases). The source of this sequence is a man aged 18 to 30 in good health. Sequenced material: naive CD4+ T cells sorted from blood. Subset: CD45RA+ positively selected. CDR3 sequence reads: CASTLQATNEKLFF. Written as DNA, the CDR3 is TGTGCCAGCACCCTACAGGCAACTAATGAAAAACTGTTTTTT.